This T cell receptor beta chain was captured by sequencing in a study of human T cells and chemical hapten exposure. This clonotype was seen at least ten times. In TCRdb, the RACE reads were re-called with MiXCR into one record per CDR3 protein. Among about 80,000 distinct CDR3 sequences listed, approximately 8.6% were seen once. The sample's time point: healthy volunteer bleed at 6 weeks. Researchers extracted total RNA from unfractionated whole blood. CDR3 length equals 14 residues. Trimming pared 3 bases from V and 0 bases from J, leaving 8 bases between. Germline CDR1 is ENHRY and CDR2 is SYGVKD. V is TRBV10-3 and J is TRBJ1-1; TRBD1 might be the D (5 bases). Sequenced sample: whole blood. The clonotype originates from a female donor in good health. Some clones in this sample may be carry-over from other donors' samples. This CDR3 is CAISDRGLNTEAFF. The CDR3 bases are TGTGCCATCAGTGATCGGGGACTGAACACTGAAGCTTTCTTT.